This TCR beta chain originates from a study of T cells in Graves' hyperthyroidism and ophthalmopathy. Study results and caveats: Ophthalmopathy cases were set apart from stable hyperthyroidism by a 13 V-J model.

This clonotype was detected only once. Its target is unknown. This may come from a read error, since a much larger clone is one base off. The study excluded patients with uncontrolled infection, other autoimmune disease, pregnancy or lactation. PBMCs were sourced from roughly 9.3 ml fresh peripheral blood. This CDR3 has 13 amino acids. Germline V gene lookup returns CDR1 LGHDT and CDR2 YNNKEL (reference sequence). From RNA transcripts, TCR beta CDR3 regions were amplified. HTBI primers were the set used in a first-round RT-PCR of the TCR CDR3. Each CDR3 protein is one row after TCRdb ran MiXCR on the multiplex PCR reads. The sample has under 400,000 distinct CDR3 sequences; approximately 14% are singletons.

V gene TRBV3-1 combines with J gene TRBJ1-2; the D gene is possibly TRBD1 (6 bases). The sample comprised blood. This receptor was identified in a young woman with Graves' hyperthyroidism that later progressed to Graves' ophthalmopathy. As DNA, the CDR3 is TGTACCAGCAGCCAGGGGCGCGTCTATGGCTACACCTTC. This gives the protein CTSSQGRVYGYTF.